This TCR beta chain was recorded in a study of T cells in Graves' hyperthyroidism and ophthalmopathy. Researchers amplified the TCR beta CDR3 regions from RNA transcripts. HTBI primers were the set used in a first-round RT-PCR of the TCR CDR3. TCRdb processed the multiplex PCR reads anew with MiXCR; each CDR3 protein has one entry. This sample yields 600,000 to 650,000 distinct CDR3 sequences, of which around 20% are seen a single time; roughly a third belongs to the top ten. Each person with ophthalmopathy scored at least 3 on the Clinical Activity Score, reached NOSPECS grade 4 or higher, and had been ill under 3 months. Patients showing uncontrolled infection, other autoimmune disease, pregnancy or lactation were ineligible. PBMCs were obtained from approximately 10 ml fresh peripheral blood. This CDR3 is 20 amino acids long. V shed 0 bases, J shed 0 bases, and the junction held 9 bases outside the gene matches. Germline assignment: CDR1 ENHRY and CDR2 SYGVKD.

Sequencing input: blood. This TCR was recovered from a man aged 25 to 45 with Graves' ophthalmopathy. The chain has TRBV10-3 and TRBJ1-5; TRBD1 aligns across 12 bases. The CDR3 DNA is TGTGCCATCAGTGAGTCAGGAGGGGACAGGGGGCGATCTAGCAATCAGCCCCAGCATTTT. Protein sequence: CAISESGGDRGRSSNQPQHF.